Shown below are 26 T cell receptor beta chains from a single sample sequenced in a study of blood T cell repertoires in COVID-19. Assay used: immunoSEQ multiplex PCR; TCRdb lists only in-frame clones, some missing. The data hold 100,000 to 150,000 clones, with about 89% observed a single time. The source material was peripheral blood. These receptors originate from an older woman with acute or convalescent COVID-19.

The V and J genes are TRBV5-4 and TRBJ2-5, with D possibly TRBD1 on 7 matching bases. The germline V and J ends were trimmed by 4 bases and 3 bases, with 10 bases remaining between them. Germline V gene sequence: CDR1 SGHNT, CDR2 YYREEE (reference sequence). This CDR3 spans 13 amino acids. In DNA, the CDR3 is TGTGCCAGCAGCCCCAGGGGGGAAGAGACCCAGTACTTC. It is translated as CASSPRGEETQYF.

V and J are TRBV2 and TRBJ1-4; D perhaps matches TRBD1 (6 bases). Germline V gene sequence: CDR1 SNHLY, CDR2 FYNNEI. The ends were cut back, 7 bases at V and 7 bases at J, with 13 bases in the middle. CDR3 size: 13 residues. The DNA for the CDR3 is TGTGCCAGCAAAGTCGAGACAGGTGAAAAACTGTTTTTT. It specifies CASKVETGEKLFF.

The CDR3 reads CASSLGAGEEKLFF. DNA for the CDR3: TGCGCCAGCAGCCTCGGGGCAGGGGAAGAAAAACTGTTTTTT. The chain combines TRBV5-1 with TRBJ1-4, with D perhaps TRBD1 (6 bases). Germline assignment: CDR1 SGHRS and CDR2 YFSETQ. The CDR3 runs to 14 residues. Trimming left V 4 bases short and J 8 bases short, with 15 bases between.

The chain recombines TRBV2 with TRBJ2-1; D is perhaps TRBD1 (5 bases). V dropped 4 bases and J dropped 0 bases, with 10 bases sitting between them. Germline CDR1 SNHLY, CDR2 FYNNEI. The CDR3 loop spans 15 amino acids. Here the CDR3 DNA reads TGTGCCAGCAGTGTACCCAGGGACTCCTACAATGAGCAGTTCTTC. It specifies CASSVPRDSYNEQFF.

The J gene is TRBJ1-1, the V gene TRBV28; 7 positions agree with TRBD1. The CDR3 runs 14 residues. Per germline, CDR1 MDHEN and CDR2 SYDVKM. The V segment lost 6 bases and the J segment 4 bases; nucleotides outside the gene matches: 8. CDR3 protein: CASRTGLVSTEAFF. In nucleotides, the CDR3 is TGTGCCAGCAGGACAGGGTTGGTCAGCACTGAAGCTTTCTTT.

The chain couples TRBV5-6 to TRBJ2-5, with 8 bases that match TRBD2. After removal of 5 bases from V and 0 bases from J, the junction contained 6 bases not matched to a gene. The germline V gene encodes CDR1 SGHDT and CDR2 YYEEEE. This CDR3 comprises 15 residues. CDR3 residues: CASRALLADQETQYF. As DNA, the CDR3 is TGTGCCAGCAGAGCGCTACTAGCGGACCAAGAGACCCAGTACTTC.

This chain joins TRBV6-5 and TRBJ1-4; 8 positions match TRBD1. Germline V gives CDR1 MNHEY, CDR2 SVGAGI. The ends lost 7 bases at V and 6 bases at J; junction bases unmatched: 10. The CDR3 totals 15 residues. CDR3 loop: CASTPRTGRDEKLFF. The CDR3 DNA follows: TGTGCCAGCACCCCGAGGACAGGGAGGGATGAAAAACTGTTTTTT.

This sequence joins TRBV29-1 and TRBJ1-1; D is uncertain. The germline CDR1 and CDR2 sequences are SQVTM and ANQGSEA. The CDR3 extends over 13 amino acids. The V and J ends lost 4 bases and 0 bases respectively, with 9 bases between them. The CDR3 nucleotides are TGCAGCGTTGTGAGGGTTATGAACACTGAAGCTTTCTTT. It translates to CSVVRVMNTEAFF.

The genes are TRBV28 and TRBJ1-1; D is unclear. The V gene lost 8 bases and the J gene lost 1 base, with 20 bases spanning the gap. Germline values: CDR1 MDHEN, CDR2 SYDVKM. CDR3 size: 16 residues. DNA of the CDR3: TGTGCCAGCGTCGCCCCTCCGGGAACGGGGAACACTGAAGCTTTCTTT. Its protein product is CASVAPPGTGNTEAFF. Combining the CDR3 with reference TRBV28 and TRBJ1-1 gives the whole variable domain DVKVTQSSRYLVKRTGEKVFLECVQDMDHENMFWYRQDPGLGLRLIYFSYDVKMKEKGDIPEGYSVSREKKERFSLILESASTNQTSMYLCASVAPPGTGNTEAFFGQGTRLTVV.

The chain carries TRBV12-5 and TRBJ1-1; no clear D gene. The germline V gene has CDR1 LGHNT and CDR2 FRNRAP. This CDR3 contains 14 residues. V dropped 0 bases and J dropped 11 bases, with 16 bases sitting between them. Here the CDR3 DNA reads TGTGCTAGTGGTTTGGTACTTTCGTTTGGGGAGGCTTTCTTT. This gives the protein CASGLVLSFGEAFF.

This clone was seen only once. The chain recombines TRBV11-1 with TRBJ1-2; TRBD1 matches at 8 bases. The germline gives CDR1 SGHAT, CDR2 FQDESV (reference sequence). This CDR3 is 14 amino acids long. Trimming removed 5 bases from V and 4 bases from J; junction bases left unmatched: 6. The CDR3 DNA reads TGTGCCAGCAGCGTCCGGGACAGGCCCTATGGCTACACCTTC. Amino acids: CASSVRDRPYGYTF.

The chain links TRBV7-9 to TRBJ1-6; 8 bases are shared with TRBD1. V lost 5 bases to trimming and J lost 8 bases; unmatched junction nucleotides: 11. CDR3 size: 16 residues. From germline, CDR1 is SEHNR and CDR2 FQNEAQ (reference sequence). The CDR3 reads CASSPPGQGHYSPLHF. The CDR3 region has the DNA TGTGCCAGCAGCCCACCCGGACAGGGTCACTATTCACCCCTCCACTTT.

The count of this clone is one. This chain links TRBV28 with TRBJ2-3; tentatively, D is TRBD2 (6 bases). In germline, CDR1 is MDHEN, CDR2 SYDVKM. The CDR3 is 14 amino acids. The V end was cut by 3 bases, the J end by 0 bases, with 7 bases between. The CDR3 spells CASSLGLSTDTQYF. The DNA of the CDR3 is TGTGCCAGCAGTTTGGGACTGAGCACAGATACGCAGTATTTT.

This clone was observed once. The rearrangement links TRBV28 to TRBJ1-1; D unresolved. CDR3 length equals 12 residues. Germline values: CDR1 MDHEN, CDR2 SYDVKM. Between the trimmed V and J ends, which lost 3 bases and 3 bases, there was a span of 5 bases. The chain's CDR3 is CASSFRDTEAFF. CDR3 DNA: TGTGCCAGCAGTTTTCGGGACACTGAAGCTTTCTTT.

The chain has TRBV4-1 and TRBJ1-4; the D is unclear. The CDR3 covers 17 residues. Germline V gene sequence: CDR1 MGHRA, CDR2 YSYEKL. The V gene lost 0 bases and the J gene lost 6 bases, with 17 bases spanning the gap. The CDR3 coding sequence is TGCGCCAGCAGCCAAGATCCTAACACCGGGTACGATGAAAAACTGTTTTTT. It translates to CASSQDPNTGYDEKLFF.

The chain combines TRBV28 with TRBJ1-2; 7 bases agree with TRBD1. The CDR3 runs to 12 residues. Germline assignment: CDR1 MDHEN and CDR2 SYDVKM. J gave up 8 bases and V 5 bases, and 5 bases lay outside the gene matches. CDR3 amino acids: CASSTTGRGYTF. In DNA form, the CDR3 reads TGTGCCAGCAGTACGACAGGGCGGGGCTACACCTTC.

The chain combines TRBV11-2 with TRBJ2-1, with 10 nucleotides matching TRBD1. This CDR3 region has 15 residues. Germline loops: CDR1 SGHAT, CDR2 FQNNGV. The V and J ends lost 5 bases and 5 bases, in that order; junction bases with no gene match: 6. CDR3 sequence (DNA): TGTGCCAGCAGCCGGGGGACAGGGGCGGACAATGAGCAGTTCTTC. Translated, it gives CASSRGTGADNEQFF.

The CDR3 coding sequence is TGTGCCAGCAGCCAAGGCAGGCGGGCCGGGGAGCTGTTTTTT. Protein product: CASSQGRRAGELFF. V gene TRBV3-1 (or the pseudogene TRBV3-2) combines with J gene TRBJ2-2, with D maybe TRBD2 (5 bases). The V gene lost 1 base and the J gene lost 6 bases, with 9 bases spanning the gap. The CDR3 is made up of 14 amino acids. CDR1 is LGHDT, CDR2 YNNKEL, per germline (reference sequence).

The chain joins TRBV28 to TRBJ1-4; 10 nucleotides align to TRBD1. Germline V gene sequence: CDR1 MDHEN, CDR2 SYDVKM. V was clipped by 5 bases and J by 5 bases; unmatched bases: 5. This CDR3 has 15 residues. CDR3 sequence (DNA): TGTGCCAGCAGTCCCGGGGACAGGGGAAATGAAAAACTGTTTTTT. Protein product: CASSPGDRGNEKLFF.

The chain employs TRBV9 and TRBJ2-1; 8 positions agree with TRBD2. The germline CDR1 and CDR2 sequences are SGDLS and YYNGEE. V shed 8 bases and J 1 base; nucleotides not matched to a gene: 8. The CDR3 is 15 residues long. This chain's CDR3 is CASSRGGPSYNEQFF. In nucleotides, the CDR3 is TGTGCCAGTTCACGGGGGGGCCCGTCCTACAATGAGCAGTTCTTC.

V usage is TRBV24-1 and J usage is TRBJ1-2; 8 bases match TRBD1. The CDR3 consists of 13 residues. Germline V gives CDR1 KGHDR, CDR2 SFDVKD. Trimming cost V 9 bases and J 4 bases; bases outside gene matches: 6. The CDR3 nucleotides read TGTGCCACCTTGGACAGGGAGGGCTATGGCTACACCTTC. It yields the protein CATLDREGYGYTF.

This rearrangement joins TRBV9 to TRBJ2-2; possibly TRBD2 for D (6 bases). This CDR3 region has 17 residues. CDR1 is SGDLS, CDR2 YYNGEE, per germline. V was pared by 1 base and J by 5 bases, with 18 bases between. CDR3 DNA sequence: TGTGCCAGCAGCGTATGGGCGGCGGGGAGGAGAACCGGGGAGCTGTTTTTT. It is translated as CASSVWAAGRRTGELFF.

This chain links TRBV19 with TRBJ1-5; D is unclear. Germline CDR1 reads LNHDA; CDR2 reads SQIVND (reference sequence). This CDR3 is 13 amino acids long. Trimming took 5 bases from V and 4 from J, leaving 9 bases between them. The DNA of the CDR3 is TGTGCCAGTAGTCCCCAGGTAAATCAGCCCCAGCATTTT. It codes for CASSPQVNQPQHF. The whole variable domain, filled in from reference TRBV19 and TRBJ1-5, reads DGGITQSPKYLFRKEGQNVTLSCEQNLNHDAMYWYRQDPGQGLRLIYYSQIVNDFQKGDIAEGYSVSREKKESFPLTVTSAQKNPTAFYLCASSPQVNQPQHFGDGTRLSIL.

CDR3 coding DNA: TGTGCCAGCAGCAAAGACGTGAGACAGGGAAAACCTGGCTACACCTTC. Protein sequence: CASSKDVRQGKPGYTF. This chain joins TRBV21-1 and TRBJ1-2; TRBD1 is taken as the D call from the table, unchecked against the DNA. TRBV21-1 constitutes a pseudogene. The CDR3 length is 16 residues.

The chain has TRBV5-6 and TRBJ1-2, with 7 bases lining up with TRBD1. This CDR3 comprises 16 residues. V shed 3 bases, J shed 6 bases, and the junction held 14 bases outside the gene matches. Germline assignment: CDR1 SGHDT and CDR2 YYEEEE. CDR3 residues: CASSSYRGNPYNGYTF. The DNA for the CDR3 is TGTGCCAGCAGCTCTTACAGGGGAAATCCGTATAATGGCTACACCTTC.

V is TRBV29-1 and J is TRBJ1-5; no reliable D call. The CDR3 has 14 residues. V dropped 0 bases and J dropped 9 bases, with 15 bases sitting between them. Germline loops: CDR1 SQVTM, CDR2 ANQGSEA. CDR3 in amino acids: CSVEDRSQLRPQHF. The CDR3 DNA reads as TGCAGCGTTGAAGATAGGTCCCAACTACGGCCCCAGCATTTT.